This TCR beta chain originates from a study of cytomegalovirus exposure and HLA in healthy donors. Losses at the gene ends were 6 bases for V and 4 bases for J; bases not matched to a gene: 5. Germline CDR1 and CDR2: MGHDK and SYGVNS. This CDR3 has 13 amino acids. The PCR made use of 60 Vbeta and 13 Jbeta primers. This table comes from immunoSEQ multiplex PCR, and its TCRdb copy is limited to in-frame clones, with some not included. Of about 170,000 clones detected, under 90% appear once; the ten largest clones hold around 1.5%. The receptor was derived from a male donor in good health and CMV-seronegative. The chain uses TRBV25-1 and TRBJ1-2, with 7 bases matching TRBD1. The specimen sequenced was PBMCs. The chain's CDR3 is CASSEGTAYGYTF. In nucleotides, the CDR3 is TGTGCCAGCAGCGAGGGGACAGCCTATGGCTACACCTTC.